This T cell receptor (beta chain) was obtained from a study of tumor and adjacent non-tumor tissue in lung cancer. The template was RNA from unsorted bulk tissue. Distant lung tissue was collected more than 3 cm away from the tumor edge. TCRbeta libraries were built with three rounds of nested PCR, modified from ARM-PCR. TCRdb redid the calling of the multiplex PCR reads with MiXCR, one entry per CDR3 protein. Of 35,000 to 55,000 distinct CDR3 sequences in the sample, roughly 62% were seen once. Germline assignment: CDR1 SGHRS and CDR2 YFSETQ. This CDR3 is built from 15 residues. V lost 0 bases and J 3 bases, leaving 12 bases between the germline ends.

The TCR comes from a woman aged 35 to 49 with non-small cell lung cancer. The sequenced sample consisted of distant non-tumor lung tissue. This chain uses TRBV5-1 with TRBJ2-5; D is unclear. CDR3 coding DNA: TGCGCCAGCAGCTTGGTTGGCTGGGTTAAAGAGACCCAGTACTTC. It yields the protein CASSLVGWVKETQYF.